Below, 13 T cell receptor beta chains from the same sample are listed, as sequenced in a study of blood T cell repertoires in COVID-19. Only in-frame clones appear in the TCRdb table, and some are missing; sequencing was by immunoSEQ multiplex PCR. Here the sample spans over 150,000 clones, roughly 88% being singletons. The sequenced sample was peripheral blood. The receptors shown here come from a woman in her thirties or forties with COVID-19, enrolled during active disease.

This clone was recorded only once. The chain employs TRBV27 and TRBJ1-2; TRBD1 agrees at 7 bases. The CDR3 length is 14 residues. J gave up 4 bases and V 4 bases, and 6 bases lay outside the gene matches. In germline, CDR1 is MNHEY, CDR2 SMNVEV (reference sequence). The chain's CDR3 is CASSSRQGSYGYTF. The CDR3 DNA follows: TGTGCCAGCAGTTCAAGACAGGGTTCCTATGGCTACACCTTC.

CDR3: CASSGDRGLRRGTDTQYF. The CDR3, as DNA: TGCGCCAGCAGTGGGGACAGGGGGCTTAGAAGGGGCACAGATACGCAGTATTTT. This chain joins TRBV5-1 and TRBJ2-3, with 12 bases matching TRBD1. Germline V lookup: CDR1 SGHRS, CDR2 YFSETQ. The V and J ends lost 5 bases and 1 base, in that order; junction bases with no gene match: 11. This CDR3 has 18 amino acids.

This clone has more than one count but fewer than ten. The chain uses TRBV7-2 and TRBJ2-7; D might be TRBD1 (6 bases). V lost 1 base, J lost 0 bases, and 16 bases lay in between. Germline lookup yields CDR1 SGHTA and CDR2 FQGNSA. The CDR3 consists of 17 residues. CDR3 in DNA: TGTGCCAGCAGCTTAGTCGTCCGGCAGGACAGCTCCTACGAGCAGTACTTC. This encodes CASSLVVRQDSSYEQYF. Together with reference TRBV7-2 and TRBJ2-7, the CDR3 gives the full variable domain: GAGVSQSPSNKVTEKGKDVELRCDPISGHTALYWYRQSLGQGLEFLIYFQGNSAPDKSGLPSDRFSAERTGGSVSTLTIQRTQQEDSAVYLCASSLVVRQDSSYEQYFGPGTRLTVT.

The chain has TRBV19 and TRBJ2-2; possible D gene TRBD2, 6 bases. The CDR3 runs 14 residues. Germline values: CDR1 LNHDA, CDR2 SQIVND (reference sequence). The ends were cut back, 2 bases at V and 4 bases at J, with 8 bases in the middle. This chain's CDR3 is CASSIMGGTGELFF. The DNA for the CDR3 is TGTGCCAGTAGTATAATGGGGGGCACCGGGGAGCTGTTTTTT.

The gene calls are TRBV19 and TRBJ1-3; a weak D match, TRBD1 (5 bases). Germline V gene sequence: CDR1 LNHDA, CDR2 SQIVND (reference sequence). The CDR3 sequence is 15 residues long. The V gene lost 3 bases and the J gene lost 2 bases, with 11 bases spanning the gap. The CDR3 reads CASSILAGTGNTIYF. DNA for the CDR3: TGTGCCAGTAGTATCCTCGCAGGGACTGGAAACACCATATATTTT.

The J gene is TRBJ2-1, the V gene TRBV19, with 8 positions matching TRBD2. The CDR3 consists of 13 residues. V was pared by 4 bases and J by 5 bases, with 1 base of the junction left unmatched. Germline loops: CDR1 LNHDA, CDR2 SQIVND (reference sequence). The DNA of the CDR3 is TGTGCCAGTAGTAGCGGGGGGAACAATGAGCAGTTCTTC. Its protein is CASSSGGNNEQFF.

V and J are TRBV5-1 and TRBJ2-3; tentatively, D is TRBD1 (6 bases). Germline V lookup: CDR1 SGHRS, CDR2 YFSETQ. The CDR3 is 17 residues long. Trimming removed 0 bases at V and 4 bases at J, with 18 bases between. The CDR3 here is CASSLGGTKGWADTQYF. The DNA for the CDR3 is TGCGCCAGCAGCTTGGGGGGGACAAAAGGTTGGGCAGATACGCAGTATTTT.

This clone came up a few times. This sequence joins TRBV6-2 or TRBV6-3 and TRBJ1-2, with 7 bases that match TRBD1. CDR1 MNHEY and CDR2 SVGEGT come from the germline V gene. The V gene end was trimmed by 2 bases and the J gene end by 5 bases; junction bases not matched to a gene: 5. The CDR3 contains 14 residues. The CDR3 region is CASSYAAGGYGYTF. In DNA form, the CDR3 reads TGTGCCAGCAGTTACGCGGCAGGGGGATATGGCTACACCTTC.

This chain connects TRBV5-1 to TRBJ1-6; D possibly corresponds to TRBD1 (5 bases). Trimming took 2 bases from V and 7 from J, leaving 13 bases between them. Germline CDR1 and CDR2: SGHRS and YFSETQ. The CDR3 has 15 amino acids. The CDR3, as DNA: TGCGCCAGCAGCTTAGAGTCTACAGGAAATTCACCCCTCCACTTT. Translating gives CASSLESTGNSPLHF.

This chain uses TRBV6-5 with TRBJ1-4, with D hard to call. CDR3 length: 13 amino acids. Looked up from germline, CDR1 is MNHEY and CDR2 is SVGAGI. V lost 7 bases to trimming and J lost 0 bases, with 6 bases between them. Here the CDR3 DNA reads TGTGCCAGCAAAGAGGCAACTAATGAAAAACTGTTTTTT. Protein product: CASKEATNEKLFF.

J is TRBJ1-1 and V is TRBV7-8; tentative D call: TRBD1 (5 bases). The CDR3 covers 15 residues. The V gene's germline CDR1 is SGHVS and CDR2 FQNEAQ. V lost 5 bases to trimming and J lost 4 bases, with 17 bases between them. The CDR3 loop is CASSPDDRLGTEAFF. The CDR3 nucleotides read TGTGCCAGCAGCCCAGACGACAGATTAGGCACTGAAGCTTTCTTT.

This sequence joins TRBV5-1 and TRBJ2-3; TRBD2 aligns across 10 bases. Trimming at V came to 4 bases and at J to 2 bases, leaving 10 bases not matched to a gene. Germline V gives CDR1 SGHRS, CDR2 YFSETQ. This CDR3 region has 17 residues. CDR3 nucleotides: TGCGCCAGCAGCGGGGGACTAGCGATAGCCTCCACAGATACGCAGTATTTT. Protein product: CASSGGLAIASTDTQYF. Based on the CDR3 plus reference TRBV5-1 and TRBJ2-3, the full variable domain is KAGVTQTPRYLIKTRGQQVTLSCSPISGHRSVSWYQQTPGQGLQFLFEYFSETQRNKGNFPGRFSGRQFSNSRSEMNVSTLELGDSALYLCASSGGLAIASTDTQYFGPGTRLTVL.

This clone occurred a few times. The chain's CDR3 is CASTLSSGPIYGYTF. CDR3 in DNA: TGTGCCAGCACCTTAAGTTCTGGGCCTATCTATGGCTACACCTTC. The chain links TRBV9 to TRBJ1-2; D is undetermined. The CDR3 has 15 residues. Germline lookup yields CDR1 SGDLS and CDR2 YYNGEE. V shed 6 bases and J shed 4 bases, with 19 bases lying between them.